The 5 T cell receptor beta chains below come from one sample, sequenced in a study of identical twins. TCRdb called the 5' RACE reads again in MiXCR, with one record for every CDR3 protein. The repertoire holds roughly 770,000 distinct CDR3 sequences, around a sixth seen once, with around 13% in the top ten. This sample was shared with a second study, whose subject was T cells expressing NK-cell markers.

The sample consisted of PBMCs. The receptors were gathered from a young woman in good health.

A few counts support this clonotype. The chain links TRBV12-3 or TRBV12-4 to TRBJ2-7, with D perhaps matching TRBD1 (6 bases). CDR3 size: 14 residues. Trimming left V 4 bases short and J 6 bases short, with 16 bases between. Written as DNA, the CDR3 is TGTGCCAGCAGTTCACAGGGAACTGACGTCGAGCAGTACTTC. It is translated as CASSSQGTDVEQYF.

This clonotype was seen only a few times. This chain uses TRBV6-5 with TRBJ2-3; 9 bases align to TRBD2. Germline assignment: CDR1 MNHEY and CDR2 SVGAGI. The CDR3 sequence is 18 residues long. The J segment lost 5 bases and the V segment lost 3 bases, leaving 15 bases of the junction unmatched. In nucleotides, the CDR3 is TGTGCCAGCAGTTATCTGGCTGAAGTAGCGGGAGCGGGAGATACGCAGTATTTT. This sequence encodes CASSYLAEVAGAGDTQYF.

J is TRBJ2-7 and V is TRBV20-1, with 9 bases lining up with TRBD2. This CDR3 spans 15 amino acids. V lost 6 bases to trimming and J lost 4 bases; unmatched junction nucleotides: 13. Per germline, CDR1 DFQATT and CDR2 SNEGSKA (reference sequence). CDR3 in amino acids: CSANSPSGTLYEQYF. Here the CDR3 DNA reads TGCAGTGCCAATTCTCCTAGCGGGACACTGTACGAGCAGTACTTC.

The chain combines TRBV9 with TRBJ2-3; 9 nucleotides match TRBD2. Losses at the gene ends were 8 bases for V and 4 bases for J; bases not matched to a gene: 11. The CDR3 runs to 15 residues. Germline-derived CDR1 and CDR2 are SGDLS and YYNGEE. CDR3 sequence (DNA): TGTGCCAGTAGTCCTAGCGGGAAACTACCAGATACGCAGTATTTT. Translating gives CASSPSGKLPDTQYF.

This clonotype was detected only a few times. This chain connects TRBV27 to TRBJ1-2; 12 nucleotides match TRBD1. This CDR3 spans 15 amino acids. The trim removed 2 bases at V and 8 bases at J, leaving 6 bases unmatched. Per germline, CDR1 MNHEY and CDR2 SMNVEV (reference sequence). CDR3: CASSLGTGGAGGYTF. The CDR3 coding sequence is TGTGCCAGCAGTTTAGGGACAGGGGGCGCCGGAGGCTACACCTTC.